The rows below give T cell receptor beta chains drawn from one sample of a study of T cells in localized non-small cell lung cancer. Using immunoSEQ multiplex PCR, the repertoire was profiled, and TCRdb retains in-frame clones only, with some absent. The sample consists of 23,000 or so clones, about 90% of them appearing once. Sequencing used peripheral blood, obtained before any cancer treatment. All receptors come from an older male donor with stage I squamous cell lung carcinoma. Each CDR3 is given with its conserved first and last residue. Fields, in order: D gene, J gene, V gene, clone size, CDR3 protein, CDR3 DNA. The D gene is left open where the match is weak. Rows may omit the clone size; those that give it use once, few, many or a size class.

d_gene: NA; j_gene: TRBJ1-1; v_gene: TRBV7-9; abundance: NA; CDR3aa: CASSFDVRAPRGTEAFF; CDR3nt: TGTGCCAGCAGCTTTGATGTAAGGGCCCCGCGGGGCACTGAAGCTTTCTTT
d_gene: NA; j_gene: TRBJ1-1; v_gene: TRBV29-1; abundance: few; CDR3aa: CSGQGAGGGNTEAFF; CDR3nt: TGCAGCGGCCAAGGAGCCGGGGGCGGGAACACTGAAGCTTTCTTT
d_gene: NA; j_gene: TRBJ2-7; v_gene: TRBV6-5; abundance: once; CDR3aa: CASSPRGAGPYEQYF; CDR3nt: TGTGCCAGCAGCCCTAGGGGGGCGGGCCCCTACGAGCAGTACTTC
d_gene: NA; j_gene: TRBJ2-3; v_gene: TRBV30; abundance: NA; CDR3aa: CAWSTTQGAQYF; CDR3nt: TGTGCCTGGAGTACAACCCAGGGCGCGCAGTATTTT
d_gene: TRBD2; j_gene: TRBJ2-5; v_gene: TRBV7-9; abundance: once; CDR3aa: CASSRLSGTKETQYF; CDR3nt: TGTGCCAGCAGCCGCCTAAGCGGGACCAAAGAGACCCAGTACTTC
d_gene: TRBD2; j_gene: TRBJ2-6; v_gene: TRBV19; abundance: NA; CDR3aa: CASRGGMSGANVLTF; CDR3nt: TGTGCCAGTAGGGGAGGGATGTCTGGGGCCAACGTCCTGACTTTC
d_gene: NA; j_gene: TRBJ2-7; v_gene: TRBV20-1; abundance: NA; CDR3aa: CSANSGYEQYF; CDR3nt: TGCAGTGCCAACTCGGGGTACGAGCAGTACTTC
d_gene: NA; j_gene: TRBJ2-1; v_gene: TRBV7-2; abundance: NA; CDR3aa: CASSLRVSAEGGNEQFF; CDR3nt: TGTGCCAGCAGCTTGAGGGTTTCGGCAGAAGGTGGCAATGAGCAGTTCTTC
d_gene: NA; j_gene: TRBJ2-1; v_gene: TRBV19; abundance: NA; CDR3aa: CASSMSRGPNEQFF; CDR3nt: TGTGCCAGTAGTATGTCCAGGGGTCCCAATGAGCAGTTCTTC
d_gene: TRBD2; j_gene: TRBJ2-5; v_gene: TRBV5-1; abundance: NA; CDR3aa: CASSFGPRASGQETQYF; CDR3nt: TGCGCCAGCAGCTTTGGGCCCCGGGCTAGCGGGCAAGAGACCCAGTACTTC
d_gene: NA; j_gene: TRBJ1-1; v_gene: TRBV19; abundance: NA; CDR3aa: CASTSPIMNTEAFF; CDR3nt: TGTGCCAGTACCTCCCCCATCATGAACACTGAAGCTTTCTTT
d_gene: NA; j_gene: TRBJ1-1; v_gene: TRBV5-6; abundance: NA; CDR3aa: CASNRLRGLNTEAFF; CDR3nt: TGTGCCAGCAATAGGTTGAGGGGCCTTAACACTGAAGCTTTCTTT
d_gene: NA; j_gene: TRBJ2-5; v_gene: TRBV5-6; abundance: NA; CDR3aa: CASSLANLGETQYF; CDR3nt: TGTGCCAGCAGCTTGGCCAATCTGGGGGAGACCCAGTACTTC
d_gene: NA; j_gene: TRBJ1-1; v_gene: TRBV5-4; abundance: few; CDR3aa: CASSFGWNTEAFF; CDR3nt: TGTGCCAGCAGCTTCGGTTGGAACACTGAAGCTTTCTTT
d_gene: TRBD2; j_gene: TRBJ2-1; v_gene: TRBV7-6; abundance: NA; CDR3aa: CASSPGTSGYNEQFF; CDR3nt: TGTGCCAGCAGCCCCGGGACTAGCGGCTACAATGAGCAGTTCTTC
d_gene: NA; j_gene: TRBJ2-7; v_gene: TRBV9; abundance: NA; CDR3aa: CASSVALAKGEQYF; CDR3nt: TGTGCCAGCAGCGTAGCCCTAGCAAAAGGCGAGCAGTACTTC
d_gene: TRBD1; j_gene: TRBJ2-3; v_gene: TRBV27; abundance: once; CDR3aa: CASRPGGQDTQYF; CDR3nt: TGTGCCAGCAGACCAGGGGGTCAAGATACGCAGTATTTT
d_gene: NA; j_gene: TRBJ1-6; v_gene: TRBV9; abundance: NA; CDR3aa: CASSVEPHNSPLHF; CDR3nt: TGTGCCAGCAGCGTAGAACCCCATAATTCACCCCTCCACTTT
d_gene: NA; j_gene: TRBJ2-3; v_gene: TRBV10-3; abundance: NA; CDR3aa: CAISWALADTQYF; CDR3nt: TGTGCCATCAGTTGGGCCTTGGCAGATACGCAGTATTTT
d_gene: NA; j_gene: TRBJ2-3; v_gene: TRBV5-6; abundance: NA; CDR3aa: CASSSTGRDTQYF; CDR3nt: TGTGCCAGCAGCTCGACGGGGAGAGATACGCAGTATTTT
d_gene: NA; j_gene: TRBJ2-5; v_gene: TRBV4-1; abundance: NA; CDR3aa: CASSQEDRAETQYF; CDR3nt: TGCGCCAGCAGCCAAGAGGACCGGGCGGAGACCCAGTACTTC
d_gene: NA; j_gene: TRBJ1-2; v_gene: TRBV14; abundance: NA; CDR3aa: CASSQEDFAGYTF; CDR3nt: TGTGCCAGCAGCCAAGAGGATTTCGCGGGCTACACCTTC
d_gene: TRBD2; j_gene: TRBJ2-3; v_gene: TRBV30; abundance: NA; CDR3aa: CAWTSEDRGSRDTQYF; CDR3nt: TGTGCCTGGACCTCTGAAGATCGCGGGAGTAGAGATACGCAGTATTTT
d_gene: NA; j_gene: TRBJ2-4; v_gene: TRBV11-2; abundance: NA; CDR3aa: CASSSRLGKNIQYF; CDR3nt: TGTGCCAGCAGCTCTAGGCTAGGCAAAAACATTCAGTACTTC
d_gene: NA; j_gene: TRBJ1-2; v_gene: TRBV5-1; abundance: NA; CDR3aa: CASSVRGAPNYGYTF; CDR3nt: TGCGCCAGCAGCGTCCGGGGGGCCCCTAACTATGGCTACACCTTC
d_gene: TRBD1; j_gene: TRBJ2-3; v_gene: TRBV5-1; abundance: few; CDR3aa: CASSLRGQGTDTQYF; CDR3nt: TGCGCCAGCAGCTTACGAGGACAGGGCACAGATACGCAGTATTTT
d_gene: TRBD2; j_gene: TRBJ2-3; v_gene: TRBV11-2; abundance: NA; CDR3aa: CASSPRLAGAADTQYF; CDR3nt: TGTGCCAGCAGCCCCCGACTAGCGGGAGCTGCAGATACGCAGTATTTT
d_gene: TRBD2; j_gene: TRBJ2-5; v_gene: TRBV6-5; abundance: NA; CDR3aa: CASSYVSSGYQETQYF; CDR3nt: TGTGCCAGCAGTTACGTCTCTAGCGGGTACCAAGAGACCCAGTACTTC
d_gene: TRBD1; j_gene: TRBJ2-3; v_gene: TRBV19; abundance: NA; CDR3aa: CASSDRGRDTQYF; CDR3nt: TGTGCCAGTTCAGACAGGGGAAGGGATACGCAGTATTTT
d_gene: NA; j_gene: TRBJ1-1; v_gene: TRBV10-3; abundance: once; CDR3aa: CAIRAVQENTEAFF; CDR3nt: TGTGCCATCAGAGCCGTTCAAGAGAACACTGAAGCTTTCTTT
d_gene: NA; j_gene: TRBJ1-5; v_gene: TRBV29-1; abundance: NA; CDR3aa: CSVGQSLEQPQHF; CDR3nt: TGCAGCGTTGGACAGAGCCTGGAGCAGCCCCAGCATTTT
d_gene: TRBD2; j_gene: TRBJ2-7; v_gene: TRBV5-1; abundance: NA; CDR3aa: CASSLLAGGDEQYF; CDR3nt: TGCGCCAGCAGCTTGCTTGCGGGGGGAGACGAGCAGTACTTC
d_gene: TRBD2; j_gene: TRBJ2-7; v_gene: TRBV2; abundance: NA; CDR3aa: CASNKGTSGYSYEQYF; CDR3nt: TGTGCCAGCAATAAGGGGACTAGCGGGTACTCCTACGAGCAGTACTTC
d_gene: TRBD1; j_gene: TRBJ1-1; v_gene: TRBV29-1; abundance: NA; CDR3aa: CSVQTGTGGTEAFF; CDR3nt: TGCAGCGTTCAAACCGGGACAGGGGGCACTGAAGCTTTCTTT
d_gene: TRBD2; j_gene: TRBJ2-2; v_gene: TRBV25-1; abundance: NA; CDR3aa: CASSDRLAGGPTTGELFF; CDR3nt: TGTGCCAGCAGTGACCGACTAGCGGGAGGGCCGACCACCGGGGAGCTGTTTTTT
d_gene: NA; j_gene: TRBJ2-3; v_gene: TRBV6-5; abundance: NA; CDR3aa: CASSYVQGHTDTQYF; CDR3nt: TGTGCCAGCAGTTACGTACAGGGCCACACAGATACGCAGTATTTT
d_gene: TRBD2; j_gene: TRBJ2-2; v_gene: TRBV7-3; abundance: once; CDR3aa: CASSSGTSGMGELFF; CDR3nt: TGTGCCAGCAGCTCCGGGACTAGCGGGATGGGGGAGCTGTTTTTT
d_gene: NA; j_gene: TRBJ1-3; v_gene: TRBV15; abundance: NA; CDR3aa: CATSPRGGNTIYF; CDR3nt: TGTGCCACCAGCCCCCGGGGGGGAAACACCATATATTTT
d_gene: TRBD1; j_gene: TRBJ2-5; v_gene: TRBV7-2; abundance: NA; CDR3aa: CASSPTRQGAWETQYF; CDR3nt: TGTGCCAGCAGCCCTACTCGACAGGGGGCATGGGAGACCCAGTACTTC
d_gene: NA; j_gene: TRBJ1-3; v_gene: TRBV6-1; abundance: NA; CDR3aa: CASSGWAASGNTIYF; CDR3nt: TGTGCCAGCAGTGGATGGGCAGCCTCTGGAAACACCATATATTTT
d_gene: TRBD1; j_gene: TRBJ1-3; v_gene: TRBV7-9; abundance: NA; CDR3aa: CASSSSRDRFGTGNTIYF; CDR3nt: TGTGCCAGCAGCTCGTCCCGGGACAGGTTCGGTACCGGAAACACCATATATTTT
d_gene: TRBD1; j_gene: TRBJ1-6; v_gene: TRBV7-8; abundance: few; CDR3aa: CASSADRGNSPLHF; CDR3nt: TGTGCCAGCAGCGCAGACAGGGGCAATTCACCCCTCCACTTT
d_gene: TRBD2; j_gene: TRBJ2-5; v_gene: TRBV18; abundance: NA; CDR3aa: CASSPSSGRAEKTQYF; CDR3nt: TGTGCCAGCTCACCTAGTAGCGGGAGGGCCGAGAAGACCCAGTACTTC
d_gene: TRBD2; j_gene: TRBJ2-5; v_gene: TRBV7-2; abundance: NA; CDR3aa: CASSLDAGVGQETQYF; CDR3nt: TGTGCCAGCAGCTTAGACGCGGGAGTAGGACAAGAGACCCAGTACTTC
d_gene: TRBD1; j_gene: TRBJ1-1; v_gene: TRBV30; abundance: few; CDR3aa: CAWSRTGDTEAFF; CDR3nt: TGTGCCTGGAGCCGGACAGGGGATACTGAAGCTTTCTTT
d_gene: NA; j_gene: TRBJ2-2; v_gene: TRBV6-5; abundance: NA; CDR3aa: CASRENTGELFF; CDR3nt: TGTGCCAGCAGGGAAAACACCGGGGAGCTGTTTTTT